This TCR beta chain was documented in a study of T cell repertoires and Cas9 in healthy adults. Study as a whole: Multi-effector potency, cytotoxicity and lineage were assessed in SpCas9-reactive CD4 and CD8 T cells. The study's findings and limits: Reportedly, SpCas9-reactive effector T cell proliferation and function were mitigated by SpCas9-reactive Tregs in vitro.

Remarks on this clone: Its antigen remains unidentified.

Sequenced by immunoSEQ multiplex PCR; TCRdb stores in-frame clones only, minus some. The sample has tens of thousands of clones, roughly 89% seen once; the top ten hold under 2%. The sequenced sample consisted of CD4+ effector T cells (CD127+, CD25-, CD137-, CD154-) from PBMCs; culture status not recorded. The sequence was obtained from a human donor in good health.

The CDR3 DNA reads as TGTGCCAGCGGGCGGGACAGCAACACCGGGGAGCTGTTTTTT. Translating it yields CASGRDSNTGELFF. This rearrangement joins TRBV7-8 to TRBJ2-2; TRBD1 is a possible D gene (7 bases). Per germline, CDR1 SGHVS and CDR2 FQNEAQ. Deletions cut 8 bases from V and 2 bases from J, with 12 bases between. CDR3 length: 14 amino acids.